This TCR beta chain was identified in a study of blood T cell repertoires in COVID-19. As for the study in general: The analysed material was cDNA or gDNA that came from T cells, B-cell-depleted T cells, or PBMCs.

All recovered Cohort 3 donors got two negative PCRs, got clearance, or saw symptom resolution. Sequenced by immunoSEQ multiplex PCR; TCRdb stores in-frame clones only, minus some. The table shows some 460,000 clones, with around 87% occurring only once. Sequenced material: PBMCs or T cells enriched from blood (not recorded which). The origin of this receptor is a woman aged 18-29 years who had recovered from COVID-19.

The DNA of the CDR3 is TGTGCCAGCGGACAGGGAGGGTCGAGAGAGACCCAGTACTTC. This encodes CASGQGGSRETQYF. This chain links TRBV2 with TRBJ2-5, with D tentatively TRBD1 (8 bases). The germline V gene has CDR1 SNHLY and CDR2 FYNNEI. The CDR3 totals 14 residues. Trimming removed 8 bases from V and 4 bases from J, with 17 bases in between.